This T cell receptor beta chain appears in the sequencing data of a study of vaccination effects on CD4 cells after COVID-19. Study-level points and caveats: Healthy vaccinees' vaccine-induced clones included only 1 of 255 cross-reacting with common cold coronaviruses.

The repertoire was sequenced with immunoSEQ multiplex PCR; TCRdb's copy has only in-frame clones and lacks some. The data contain around 37,000 clones, 60% to 75% of them singletons. As to this clone: What it recognizes is unknown.

Isolation of CD4+ T cells took place after around 10 days of culture. Trimming took 2 bases from V and 0 from J, leaving 12 bases between them. Germline values: CDR1 SGHDT, CDR2 YYEEEE. There are 16 residues in the CDR3. The chain carries TRBV5-6 and TRBJ1-3; D not certain. Sample: CD4+ T cells from PBMCs cultured without peptide, taken before COVID-19 vaccination. The clonotype was recovered from a human donor who received a COVID-19 vaccine. CDR3 nucleotide sequence: TGTGCCAGCAGCTTTGGTCCGGAAAGCTCTGGAAACACCATATATTTT. It is translated as CASSFGPESSGNTIYF. Using reference TRBV5-6 and TRBJ1-3 for the parts outside the CDR3, the full variable domain is DAGVTQSPTHLIKTRGQQVTLRCSPKSGHDTVSWYQQALGQGPQFIFQYYEEEERQRGNFPDRFSGHQFPNYSSELNVNALLLGDSALYLCASSFGPESSGNTIYFGEGSWLTVV.